The 5 T cell receptor beta chains below come from one sample, sequenced in a study of CD8 T cells in Susac syndrome. RNA was extracted with the RNeasy kit, and a quantity of about 0.45 to 1 ug was reverse transcribed using random hexamers. TCRdb processed the immunoSEQ multiplex PCR reads anew with MiXCR; each CDR3 protein has one entry. The sample comprises roughly 300,000 distinct CDR3 sequences, around 84% of which are singletons, and 0.11% rests with the top ten. The sample consisted of CD8+ T cells from PBMCs. The receptors originated from a human donor with multiple sclerosis.

The V gene is TRBV6-1, the J gene TRBJ2-1; 12 nucleotides agree with TRBD2. The length of the CDR3 is 15 residues. V shed 5 bases and J 9 bases; nucleotides not matched to a gene: 8. Germline V lookup: CDR1 MNHNS, CDR2 SASEGT. Here the CDR3 DNA reads TGTGCCAGCAGTATCCGACTAGCGGGAGAACTTGAGCAGTTCTTC. Translating gives CASSIRLAGELEQFF.

The chain uses TRBV27 and TRBJ2-7, with 8 bases aligning to TRBD1. Germline assignment: CDR1 MNHEY and CDR2 SMNVEV (reference sequence). This CDR3 spans 14 amino acids. V lost 5 bases to trimming and J lost 0 bases; unmatched junction nucleotides: 3. CDR3 sequence reads: CASSGTGASYEQYF. In DNA, the CDR3 is TGTGCCAGCAGTGGGACAGGCGCCTCCTACGAGCAGTACTTC.

The chain employs TRBV14 and TRBJ2-3; possibly TRBD2 for D (6 bases). The germline V gene encodes CDR1 SGHDN and CDR2 FVKESK. This CDR3 region has 16 residues. V lost 5 bases to trimming and J lost 6 bases, with 21 bases between them. CDR3 sequence (DNA): TGTGCCAGCAGCTACACGACTAGTCGTCCCACGGATACGCAGTATTTT. Its protein product is CASSYTTSRPTDTQYF.

The chain uses TRBV29-1 and TRBJ2-3, with a possible D match to TRBD2 (5 bases). V lost 0 bases to trimming and J lost 6 bases, with 13 bases between them. The germline V gene encodes CDR1 SQVTM and CDR2 ANQGSEA. The CDR3 totals 14 residues. CDR3 coding DNA: TGCAGCGTTGAAGATCCGGGAAGGAGCGATACGCAGTATTTT. Residues: CSVEDPGRSDTQYF.

The chain recombines TRBV3-1 with TRBJ2-5; D unresolved. The germline gives CDR1 LGHDT, CDR2 YNNKEL (reference sequence). V lost 0 bases, J lost 2 bases, and 16 bases lay in between. This CDR3 has 17 amino acids. CDR3 in DNA: TGTGCCAGCAGCCAAGAGGCGGTCAGTACCTTACAAGAGACCCAGTACTTC. It encodes CASSQEAVSTLQETQYF.